This T cell receptor (beta chain) appears in the sequencing data of a study of technical replicates of blood from several donors. The CDR3 has 13 residues. V lost 6 bases to trimming and J lost 4 bases, with 13 bases between them. Germline-derived CDR1 and CDR2 are KGHSH and LQKENI. Generated by immunoSEQ multiplex PCR, the TCRdb table keeps only in-frame clones and is missing some. The table has 75,000 to 85,000 clones, approximately 94% seen once; the top ten hold around 0.37%. The sequence came from a human donor in good health. The material sequenced was T cells isolated from PBMCs. The chain joins TRBV18 to TRBJ2-7; TRBD1 is a possible D gene (6 bases). CDR3 residues: CASSPGQMYEQYF. The CDR3 DNA sequence: TGTGCCAGCTCTCCCGGACAGATGTACGAGCAGTACTTC.